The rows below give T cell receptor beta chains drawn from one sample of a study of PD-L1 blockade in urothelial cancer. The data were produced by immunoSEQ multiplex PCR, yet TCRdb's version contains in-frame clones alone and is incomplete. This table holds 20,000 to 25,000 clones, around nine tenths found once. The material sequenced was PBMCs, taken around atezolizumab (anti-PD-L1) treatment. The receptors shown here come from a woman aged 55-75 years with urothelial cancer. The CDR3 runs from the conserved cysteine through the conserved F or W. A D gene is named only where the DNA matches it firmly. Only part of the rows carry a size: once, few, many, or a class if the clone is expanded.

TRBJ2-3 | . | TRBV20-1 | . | TGCAGTGCAAAGGGGGCAGATACGCAGTATTTT | CSAKGADTQYF
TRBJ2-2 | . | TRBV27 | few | TGTGCCAGCAGTTGGAGGGAGAGAGCCGGGGAGCTGTTTTTT | CASSWRERAGELFF
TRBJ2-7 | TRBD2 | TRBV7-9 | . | TGTGCCAGCAGACCTTCGACTAGCAACGAGCAGTACTTC | CASRPSTSNEQYF
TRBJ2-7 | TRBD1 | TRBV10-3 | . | TGTGCCATCAGTGAGGCGAGGACAGGGGCGTACGAGCAGTACTTC | CAISEARTGAYEQYF
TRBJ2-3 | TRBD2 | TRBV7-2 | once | TGTGCCAGCAGCCCCCCGGCTAGCGGAAGAGTGGATACGCAGTATTTT | CASSPPASGRVDTQYF
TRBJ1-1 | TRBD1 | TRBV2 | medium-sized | TGTGCCAGCAGTGAATTGGGACAGAAAGAAGCTTTCTTT | CASSELGQKEAFF
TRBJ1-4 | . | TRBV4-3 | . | TGCGCCAGCAGCCAACGGGACAACTATGAAAAACTGTTTTTT | CASSQRDNYEKLFF
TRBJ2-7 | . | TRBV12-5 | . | TGTGCTAGTGGTTTGGTTGGGAGGGAGCAGTACTTC | CASGLVGREQYF
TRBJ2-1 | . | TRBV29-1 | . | TGCAGCGTTGGGAGCAGTGGCTCCTACAATGAGCAGTTCTTC | CSVGSSGSYNEQFF
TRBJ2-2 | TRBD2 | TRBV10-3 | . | TGTGCCATCAAGGGTGGACCTGGGGGGGGAGGTACCGGGGAGCTGTTTTTT | CAIKGGPGGGGTGELFF
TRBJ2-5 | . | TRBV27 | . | TGTGCCAGCAGTTTGCTAGCGACGGGAGAGACCCAGTACTTC | CASSLLATGETQYF
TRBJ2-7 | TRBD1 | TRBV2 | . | TGTGCCCTACAGGGTAAGCCGGGACAGCTAGTCTACGAGCAGTACTTC | CALQGKPGQLVYEQYF
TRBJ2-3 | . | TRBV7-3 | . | TGTGCCAGCAGCCCCCAGGCGACAGATACGCAGTATTTT | CASSPQATDTQYF
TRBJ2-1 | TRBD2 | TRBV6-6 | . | TGTGCCAGCAGGCGTCGGGGGGTCAGCTCCTACAATGAGCAGTTCTTC | CASRRRGVSSYNEQFF
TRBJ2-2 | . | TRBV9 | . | TGTGCCAGCAGCGTCAAGGGGGGGGGCCACACCGGGGAGCTGTTTTTT | CASSVKGGGHTGELFF
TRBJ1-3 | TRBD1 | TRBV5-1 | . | TGCGCCAGCAGCTTGGTGTCAGGGGGCGGAAACACCATATATTTT | CASSLVSGGGNTIYF
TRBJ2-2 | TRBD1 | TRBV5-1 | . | TGCGCCAGCAGCCGGACAGGGGAGAATACCGGGGAGCTGTTTTTT | CASSRTGENTGELFF
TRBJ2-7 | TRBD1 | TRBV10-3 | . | TGTGCCACCTCGGGACAGGGGTTGCAAGGATCCTACGAGCAGTACTTC | CATSGQGLQGSYEQYF
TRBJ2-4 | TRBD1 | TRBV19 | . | TGTGCCAGTAGCTTTAGACAGGGACAAAACATTCAGTACTTC | CASSFRQGQNIQYF
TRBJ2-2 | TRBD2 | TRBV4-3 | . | TGCGCCAGCAGCCAAGATCGGACTAGCGGGGGTGGAGCCGGGGAGCTGTTTTTT | CASSQDRTSGGGAGELFF
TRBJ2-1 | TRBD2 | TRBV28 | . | TGTGCCAGCAGGGGGGGGACTAGCGGGAGGGGGCTCAATGAGCAGTTCTTC | CASRGGTSGRGLNEQFF
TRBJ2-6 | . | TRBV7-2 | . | TGTGCCAGCAGCTTAGCGTTAGAAAGGGAGCCCTCTGGGGCCAACGTCCTGACTTTC | CASSLALEREPSGANVLTF